The entry that follows covers one TCR beta chain sequence. The data were taken from a study of OX40 agonist ivuxolimab in advanced cancers. Clones were sequenced by immunoSEQ multiplex PCR, and TCRdb holds only the in-frame ones, with some missing. The sample lists about 71,000 clones, 70% to 90% occurring once. This receptor was taken from an adult with an advanced solid tumor such as melanoma, head and neck, liver or kidney cancer. Material: CD4+ or CD8+ T cells sorted from blood, obtained in a trial of the OX40 agonist ivuxolimab.

The CDR3 region has the DNA TGTGCCAGTAGCTGGGACAGAACGAAAACCATATATTTT. Translation gives CASSWDRTKTIYF. This chain links TRBV19 with TRBJ1-3, with TRBD1 matching over 7 bases. After removal of 6 bases from V and 10 bases from J, the junction contained 9 bases not matched to a gene. Germline loops: CDR1 LNHDA, CDR2 SQIVND (reference sequence). The CDR3 has 13 amino acids.